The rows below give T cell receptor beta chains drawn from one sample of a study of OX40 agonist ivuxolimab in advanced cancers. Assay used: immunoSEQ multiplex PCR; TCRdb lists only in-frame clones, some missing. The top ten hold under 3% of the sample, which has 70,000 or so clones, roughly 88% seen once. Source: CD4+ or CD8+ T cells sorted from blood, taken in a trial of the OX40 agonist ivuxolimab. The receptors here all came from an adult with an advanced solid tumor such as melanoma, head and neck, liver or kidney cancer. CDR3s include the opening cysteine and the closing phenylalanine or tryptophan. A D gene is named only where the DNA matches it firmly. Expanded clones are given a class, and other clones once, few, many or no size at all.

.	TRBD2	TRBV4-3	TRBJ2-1	TGCGCCAGCAGCCAAGATGGTTCTAGCGGGGGGGCAGGTGAGCAGTTCTTC	CASSQDGSSGGAGEQFF
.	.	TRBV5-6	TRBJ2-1	TGTGCCAGCAGCTTGGAAGGTGAGCAGTTCTTC	CASSLEGEQFF
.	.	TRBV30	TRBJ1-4	TGTGCCTGGAGTGAAAAGGGTAGGGAAAAACTGTTTTTT	CAWSEKGREKLFF
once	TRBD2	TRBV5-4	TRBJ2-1	TGTGCCAGCAGCGCGGGAGGGGGCAGCCAATACAATGAGCAGTTCTTC	CASSAGGGSQYNEQFF
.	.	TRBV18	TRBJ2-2	TGTGCCAGCTCACAACAGGGAAGAACCGGGGAGCTGTTTTTT	CASSQQGRTGELFF
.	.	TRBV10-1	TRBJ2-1	TGCGCCACCACTGGGGCGGGGCTCTCCTACAATGAGCAGTTCTTC	CATTGAGLSYNEQFF
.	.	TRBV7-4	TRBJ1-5	TGTGCCAGCAGCTTTCGCGGCAGGGAGAGCAATCAGCCCCAGCATTTT	CASSFRGRESNQPQHF
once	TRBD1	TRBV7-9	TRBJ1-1	TGTGCCAGCAGCTTATCGGGACAGTGGAACACTGAAGCTTTCTTT	CASSLSGQWNTEAFF
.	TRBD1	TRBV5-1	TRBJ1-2	TGCGCCAGCAGCAGGGGGCCCGCCGACAACTATGGCTACACCTTC	CASSRGPADNYGYTF
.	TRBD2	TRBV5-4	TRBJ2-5	TGTGCCAGCAGCTTGGGCCCACTAGCGAACCAAGAGACCCAGTACTTC	CASSLGPLANQETQYF
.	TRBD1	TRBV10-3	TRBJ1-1	TGTGCACACAGGGGGATGAACACTGAAGCTTTCTTT	CAHRGMNTEAFF
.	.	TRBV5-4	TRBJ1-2	TGTGCCAGCAGCCCGACCGTGGAAAGGGGCTACACCTTC	CASSPTVERGYTF
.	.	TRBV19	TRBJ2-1	TGTGCCAGTAGTAGGTCCGCCCAGGGCTCCTACAATGAGCAGTTCTTC	CASSRSAQGSYNEQFF
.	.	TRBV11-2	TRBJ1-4	TGTGCCAGCAGCTCAGACCTCTTTTTTGAAAAACTGTTTTTT	CASSSDLFFEKLFF
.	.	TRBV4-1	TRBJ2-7	TGCGCCAGCAGCCAAGATTTAAGCGGGCGCTACGAGCAGTACTTC	CASSQDLSGRYEQYF
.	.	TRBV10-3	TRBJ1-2	TGTGCCATCAGTGACGGTGGGCCCCAAGCTAACTATGGCTACACCTTC	CAISDGGPQANYGYTF
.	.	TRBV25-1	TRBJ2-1	TGTGCCAGCAGTGGAGTAGGGACAAATGAGCAGTTCTTC	CASSGVGTNEQFF
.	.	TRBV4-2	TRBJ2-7	TGTGCCAGCAGCCAAGGGGATAGCGCCTGGTACGAGCAGTACTTC	CASSQGDSAWYEQYF
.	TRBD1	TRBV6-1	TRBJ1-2	TGTGCCAGCAGAGCCTACAGGGGGCGCAACTATGGCTACACCTTC	CASRAYRGRNYGYTF
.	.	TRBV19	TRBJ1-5	TGTGCCAGTAGTGAAGAGGGGCATCAGCCCCAGCATTTT	CASSEEGHQPQHF
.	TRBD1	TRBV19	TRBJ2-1	TGTGCCAGTAGTATCAACAGGGGACGCGATGGACCCTACAATGAGCAGTTCTTC	CASSINRGRDGPYNEQFF
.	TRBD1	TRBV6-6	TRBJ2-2	TGTGCCGGTTACAGGGGGCACACCGGGGAGCTGTTTTTT	CAGYRGHTGELFF
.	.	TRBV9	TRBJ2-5	TGTGCCAGCAGCGCGGAGGGAATCGGAATGGGAGAGACCCAGTACTTC	CASSAEGIGMGETQYF
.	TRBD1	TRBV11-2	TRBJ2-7	TGTGCCAGCAGCGGGGGACCCGGGACAGGGGGCTACGAGCAGTACTTC	CASSGGPGTGGYEQYF
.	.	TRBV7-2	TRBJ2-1	TGTGCCAGCAGCTTAGGTGGTGGGGGGGCATACAATGAGCAGTTCTTC	CASSLGGGGAYNEQFF
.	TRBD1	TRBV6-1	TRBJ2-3	TGTGCCAGCAGGGACAGGGGGGAAGATACGCAGTATTTT	CASRDRGEDTQYF
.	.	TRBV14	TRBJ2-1	TGTGCCAGCAGCCAAGTATGGAACGGGGCCGAGCAGTTCTTC	CASSQVWNGAEQFF
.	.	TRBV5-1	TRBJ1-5	TGCGCCAGCGCCCCGTCTAGCAATCAGCCCCAGCATTTT	CASAPSSNQPQHF
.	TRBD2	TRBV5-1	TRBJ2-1	TGCGCCAGCAGCCTCGGGACTAGCGGGAGTGAGCAGTTCTTC	CASSLGTSGSEQFF
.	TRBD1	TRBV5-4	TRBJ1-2	TGTGCCAGCAGCTTTCGGGACAGGGTATGGGGCTACACCTTC	CASSFRDRVWGYTF
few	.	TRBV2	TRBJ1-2	TGTGCCAGCAGCTCCGGTGTGGGCGGGTGGGGCTACACCTTC	CASSSGVGGWGYTF
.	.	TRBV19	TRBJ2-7	TGTGCCAGTAGCCTGGGCGGGCGACCCTACGAGCAGTACTTC	CASSLGGRPYEQYF
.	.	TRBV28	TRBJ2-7	TGTGCCAGCAGTCAAACCTACGAGCAGTACTTC	CASSQTYEQYF
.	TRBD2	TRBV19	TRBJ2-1	TGTGCCACCCAGCCGGGCAGACGGACTAGCGGGAGAGGCAATGAGCAGTTCTTC	CATQPGRRTSGRGNEQFF
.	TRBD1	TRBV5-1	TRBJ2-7	TGCGCCAGCAGCCCCGGGACAGGCAACTACGAGCAGTACTTC	CASSPGTGNYEQYF
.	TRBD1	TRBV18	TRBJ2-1	TGTGCCAGCTCATCGGGACAGAACAATGAGCAGTTCTTC	CASSSGQNNEQFF
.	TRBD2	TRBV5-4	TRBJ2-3	TGTGCCAGCAGCTTGGCCACTGGGACTAGCGGGAGGTTGCGGCAGTATTTT	CASSLATGTSGRLRQYF
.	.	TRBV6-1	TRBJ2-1	TGTGCCAGTTCCGGAGGGGAGAAGTTCTTC	CASSGGEKFF
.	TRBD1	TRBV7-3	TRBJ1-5	TGTGCCAGCAGCCCTGGGACAGGCTACAATCAGCCCCAGCATTTT	CASSPGTGYNQPQHF